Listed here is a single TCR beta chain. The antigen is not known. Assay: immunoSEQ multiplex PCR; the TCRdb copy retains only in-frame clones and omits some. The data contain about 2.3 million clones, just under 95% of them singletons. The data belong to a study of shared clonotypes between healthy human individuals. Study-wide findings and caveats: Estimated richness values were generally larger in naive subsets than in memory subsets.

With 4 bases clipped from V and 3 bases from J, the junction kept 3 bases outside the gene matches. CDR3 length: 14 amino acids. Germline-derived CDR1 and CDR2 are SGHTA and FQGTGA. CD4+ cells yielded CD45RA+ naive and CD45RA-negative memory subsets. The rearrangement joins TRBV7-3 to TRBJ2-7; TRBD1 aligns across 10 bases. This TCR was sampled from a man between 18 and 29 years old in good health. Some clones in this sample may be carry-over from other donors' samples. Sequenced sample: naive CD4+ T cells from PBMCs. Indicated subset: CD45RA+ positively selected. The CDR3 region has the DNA TGTGCCAGCAGCTCGGACAGGGGGGACTACGAGCAGTACTTC. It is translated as CASSSDRGDYEQYF.